This TCR beta chain is drawn from a study of T cell responses to AZD1222 COVID-19 vaccine. Study-wide findings and caveats: After the peak T cell response, and only then, were repertoires sampled. Most donors were white British, females outnumbered males, and clonal diversity was possibly underestimated. Spike was spanned by vaccine-associated CD4 TCRs, which were dominant at 160-218 and 743-854. Following two doses of AZD1222, Spike-specific TCR breadth and depth rose.

Comment on this clone: The antigen is undetermined.

Measured with immunoSEQ multiplex PCR; TCRdb has only the in-frame clones, and not every one. The sample lists fewer than 200,000 clones; over 80% were seen once. Germline V gene data show CDR1 as SGHTA and CDR2 as FQGNSA. Trimming cost V 0 bases and J 2 bases, with 10 bases left between them. The CDR3 length is 15 residues. Specimen: peripheral blood, collected on day 0 of AZD1222 vaccination. The chain joins TRBV7-2 to TRBJ2-5; no clear D. The receptor was derived from an adult in good health. Here the CDR3 DNA reads TGTGCCAGCAGCTTAGCCACAGCGTATCAAGAGACCCAGTACTTC. Amino acid sequence: CASSLATAYQETQYF.